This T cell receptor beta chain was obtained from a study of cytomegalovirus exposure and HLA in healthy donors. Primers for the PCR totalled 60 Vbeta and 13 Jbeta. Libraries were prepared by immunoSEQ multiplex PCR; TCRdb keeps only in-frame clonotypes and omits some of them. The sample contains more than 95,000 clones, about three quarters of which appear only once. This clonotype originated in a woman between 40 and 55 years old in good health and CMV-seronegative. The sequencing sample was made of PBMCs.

The CDR3 loop reads CASSLLANEQYF. CDR3 coding DNA: TGTGCCAGCAGCCTACTAGCCAACGAGCAGTACTTC. The rearrangement uses TRBV7-9 and TRBJ2-7; possible D gene TRBD2, 6 bases. CDR1 is SEHNR and CDR2 is FQNEAQ in the germline V gene (reference sequence). This CDR3 has 12 amino acids. V was shortened by 5 bases and J by 5 bases, with 10 bases between the two germline ends.